The 13 T cell receptor beta chains below were found in one sample sequenced in a study of a mutant IDH1 vaccine in newly diagnosed glioma. Regarding time point: week 23, last vaccination. Vaccination used 300 ug of mutant IDH1 20-mer peptide per dose, with topical imiquimod. Clones were read by immunoSEQ multiplex PCR, and TCRdb kept only the in-frame ones, dropping some. Counted here are over 35,000 clones, about four fifths occurring once; the ten biggest clones make up over 2%. These TCRs' antigens remain unknown. This sample comprised PBMCs, obtained from a glioma patient whose treatment included an IDH1 peptide vaccine. The receptors come from a woman between 18 and 30 years old with glioma. Some clones in this sample may be carry-over from other donors' samples.

V usage is TRBV9 and J usage is TRBJ1-1, with 7 bases matching TRBD1. The CDR3 is 16 amino acids. V dropped 0 bases and J dropped 1; count of bases not matched to a gene: 6. Germline assignment: CDR1 SGDLS and CDR2 YYNGEE. The CDR3 nucleotides read TGTGCCAGCAGCGTAGCTCTCGACAGGGAGAACACTGAAGCTTTCTTT. It yields the protein CASSVALDRENTEAFF.

The V and J genes are TRBV10-3 and TRBJ2-3; 11 nucleotides agree with TRBD2. The CDR3 runs 15 residues. V dropped 8 bases and J dropped 9; count of bases not matched to a gene: 13. The germline V gene has CDR1 ENHRY and CDR2 SYGVKD. CDR3 loop: CAIALSGGAGETQYF. CDR3 DNA sequence: TGTGCCATCGCCCTTAGCGGGGGGGCGGGGGAAACGCAGTATTTT.

V is TRBV2 and J is TRBJ2-5; D may be TRBD2 (5 bases). V lost 9 bases, J lost 2 bases, and 19 bases lay in between. The germline CDR1 and CDR2 sequences are SNHLY and FYNNEI. The CDR3 is made up of 15 amino acids. Written as DNA, the CDR3 is TGTGCCAGTTCCTGGGAGCGTGGCCGGCAAGAGACCCAGTACTTC. The encoded protein is CASSWERGRQETQYF.

This clone is a singleton in its sample. The gene calls are TRBV4-1 and TRBJ1-6; D may be TRBD1 (6 bases). Trimming took off 4 bases at V and 9 bases at J, with 13 bases between the two ends. The CDR3 length is 14 residues. CDR1 MGHRA and CDR2 YSYEKL come from the germline V gene. CDR3 region: CASSPSDRPSPLHF. CDR3 in DNA: TGCGCCAGCAGCCCCTCGGACAGACCTTCACCCCTCCACTTT.

The chain is built from TRBV5-6 and TRBJ1-5; the D is unclear. The V end lost 0 bases, the J end lost 5 bases, and 6 bases lay between the germline ends. This CDR3 has 13 residues. CDR1 is SGHDT and CDR2 is YYEEEE in the germline V gene. This CDR3 reads CASSLGRDQPQHF. Written as DNA, the CDR3 is TGTGCCAGCAGCTTGGGCCGCGATCAGCCCCAGCATTTT.

The chain uses TRBV11-3 and TRBJ2-1; D gene ambiguous. The CDR3 extends over 19 amino acids. V was clipped by 5 bases and J by 0 bases, with 23 bases between them. CDR1 SGHNT and CDR2 YENEEA come from the germline V gene. CDR3 coding DNA: TGTGCCAGCAGCCCTAGTTATCCGTCCCCCCGTAGCTCCTACAATGAGCAGTTCTTC. Its protein is CASSPSYPSPRSSYNEQFF.

V usage is TRBV29-1 and J usage is TRBJ1-2; 7 bases map to TRBD1. The CDR3 spans 13 residues. Germline V lookup: CDR1 SQVTM, CDR2 ANQGSEA. V shed 3 bases and J 7 bases; nucleotides not matched to a gene: 8. For the CDR3, the DNA is TGCAGCGTTGATACAGGGGTTTTGGCTGGCTACACCTTC. It codes for CSVDTGVLAGYTF.

In its sample, this clone was seen once. The chain is built from TRBV6-5 and TRBJ1-2; tentatively, D is TRBD1 (5 bases). Germline V lookup: CDR1 MNHEY, CDR2 SVGAGI. CDR3 length: 15 amino acids. V was cut by 6 bases and J by 1 base, with 15 bases left in between. CDR3: CASSLFSRVNYGYTF. The CDR3 coding sequence is TGTGCCAGCAGCCTTTTCTCCAGGGTTAACTATGGCTACACCTTC.

The table lists this clone with a few counts. The rearrangement joins TRBV6-6 to TRBJ1-2; D is unresolved. The germline CDR1 and CDR2 sequences are MNHNY and SVGAGI (reference sequence). This CDR3 comprises 14 residues. Trimming took off 5 bases at V and 5 bases at J, with 15 bases between the two ends. The CDR3 DNA is TGTGCCAGCAGTGAGCAGACTACCCAATATGGCTACACCTTC. It yields the protein CASSEQTTQYGYTF.

The chain combines TRBV7-9 with TRBJ1-2, with D uncertain. CDR1 SEHNR and CDR2 FQNEAQ come from the germline V gene (reference sequence). The CDR3 runs to 13 residues. The V gene lost 1 base and the J gene lost 7 bases, with 10 bases spanning the gap. The DNA of the CDR3 is TGTGCCAGCAGCTTAGGGTCCCTTGCTGGCTACACCTTC. Translating it yields CASSLGSLAGYTF.

This clone was observed a handful of times. This rearrangement joins TRBV5-1 to TRBJ1-1; D perhaps matches TRBD1 (5 bases). This CDR3 region has 13 residues. V was pared by 1 base and J by 10 bases, with 14 bases between. Per the germline V gene, CDR1 is SGHRS and CDR2 is YFSETQ. This CDR3 is CASSLNERRGAFF. The DNA for the CDR3 is TGCGCCAGCAGCTTGAATGAACGGAGGGGAGCTTTCTTT.

The J gene is TRBJ2-7, the V gene TRBV19, with D tentatively TRBD1 or TRBD2 (5 bases each). The CDR3 extends over 14 amino acids. V was clipped by 5 bases and J by 2 bases, with 13 bases between them. Germline CDR1 is LNHDA and CDR2 is SQIVND (reference sequence). Here the CDR3 DNA reads TGTGCCAGTAGTTCAACCGGGACGGCCTACGAGCAGTACTTC. Translating gives CASSSTGTAYEQYF.

CDR3 region: CASSQGGASYEQYF. The CDR3 DNA reads TGCGCCAGCAGCCAGGGGGGAGCCTCCTACGAGCAGTACTTC. The chain couples TRBV10-2 to TRBJ2-7; tentatively, D is TRBD1 (7 bases). The CDR3 has 14 amino acids. CDR1 and CDR2 from the germline V gene are WSHSY and SAAADI. V lost 6 bases, J lost 0 bases, and 12 bases lay in between.